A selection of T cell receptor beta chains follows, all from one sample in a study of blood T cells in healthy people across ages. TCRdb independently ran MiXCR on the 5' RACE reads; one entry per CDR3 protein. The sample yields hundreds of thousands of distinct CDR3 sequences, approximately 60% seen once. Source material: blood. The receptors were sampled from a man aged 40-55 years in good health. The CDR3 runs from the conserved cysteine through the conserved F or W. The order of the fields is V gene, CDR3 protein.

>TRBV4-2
CASSPWDRSSYEQYF
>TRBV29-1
CSVEDLGEQYF
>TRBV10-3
CAIKPGQGVSEQYF
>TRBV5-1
CASSPGRAGVGDTQYF
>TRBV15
CATSRTLAGGYNEQYF
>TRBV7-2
CASSLSAGIEQYF
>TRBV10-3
CAIRPGQGARGANVLTF
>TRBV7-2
CASSSDTYGYTF
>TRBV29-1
CSVDGTRFDNEQFF
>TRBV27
CASSPRMSSYNEQFF
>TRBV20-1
CSARAPGAGGESYNEQFF
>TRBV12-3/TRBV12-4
CASSPGGSGNTIYF
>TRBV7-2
CASSLGGPSSGRYEQYF
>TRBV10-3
CAIRRDRSTDTQYF
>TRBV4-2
CASSQGRLAGPDEQFF
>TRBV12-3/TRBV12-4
CASSGDRGGYGHTF
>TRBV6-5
CASRQGPPGDTQYF
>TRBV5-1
CASSLGAGTDFTDTQYF
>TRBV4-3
CASSQAGLGETQYF
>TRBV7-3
CASSKGSQETQYF
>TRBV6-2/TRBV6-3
CASSHRILWDSEGADTQYF
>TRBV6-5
CASSLRQGYYEQYF
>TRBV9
CASSDSLTSGRGADTQYF
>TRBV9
CASSVGLVGPTDTQYF